These 29 T cell receptor beta chains came from one sample sequenced in a study of blood T cell repertoires in COVID-19 (TCRdb year 2020). The library was made by the immunoSEQ multiplex PCR assay. The table comes from immuneACCESS by way of TCRdb, which keeps in-frame sequences with V and J called. Part of the clones is missing from these tables; in studies checked, under half for an unresolved V gene and the rest for unknown reasons. The sample data list 150,000 to 200,000 clones, and 90% of these were observed just once. The ten largest clones add up to 18% of the sample. Specimen: peripheral blood. The receptors come from a man aged 55 to 70 with active or convalescent COVID-19.

This sequence joins TRBV11-2 and TRBJ1-5, with D maybe TRBD1 (6 bases). The CDR3 length is 15 residues. The ends were cut back, 0 bases at V and 9 bases at J, with 15 bases in the middle. In germline, CDR1 is SGHAT, CDR2 FQNNGV. For the CDR3, the DNA is TGTGCCAGCAGCTTAGATCTAGACAGGCCGGGGCCCCAGCATTTT. Protein product: CASSLDLDRPGPQHF.

The gene calls are TRBV5-5 and TRBJ1-1; weak D call: TRBD1 (6 bases). With 3 bases removed from V and 5 bases from J, the gap between germline ends came to 17 bases. CDR1 is SGHKS, CDR2 YYEKEE, per germline (reference sequence). This CDR3 spans 15 amino acids. The CDR3 region is CASSWYTGMGTEAFF. In DNA, the CDR3 is TGTGCCAGCAGCTGGTATACAGGGATGGGAACTGAAGCTTTCTTT.

This chain uses TRBV5-1 with TRBJ2-6, with TRBD1 matching over 7 bases. Germline-derived CDR1 and CDR2 are SGHRS and YFSETQ. The V gene end was trimmed by 0 bases and the J gene end by 1 base; junction bases not matched to a gene: 13. The length of the CDR3 is 20 residues. Here the CDR3 reads CASSLEGAVLGHSGANVLTF. CDR3 DNA sequence: TGCGCCAGCAGCTTGGAGGGGGCTGTCTTAGGTCATTCTGGGGCCAACGTCCTGACTTTC. Combining the CDR3 with reference TRBV5-1 and TRBJ2-6 gives the whole variable domain KAGVTQTPRYLIKTRGQQVTLSCSPISGHRSVSWYQQTPGQGLQFLFEYFSETQRNKGNFPGRFSGRQFSNSRSEMNVSTLELGDSALYLCASSLEGAVLGHSGANVLTFGAGSRLTVL.

Note on this clone: In the same sample, other DNA sequences code for this CDR3. This chain uses TRBV12-3 or TRBV12-4 with TRBJ1-1, with no clear D. The CDR3 loop spans 13 amino acids. V was shortened by 5 bases and J by 2 bases, with 9 bases between the two germline ends. The DNA of the CDR3 is TGTGCCAGCAGTCTTTCAGGTAACACTGAAGCTTTCTTT. It is translated as CASSLSGNTEAFF.

This chain joins TRBV18 and TRBJ1-1, with D perhaps TRBD1 (5 bases). The germline gives CDR1 KGHSH, CDR2 LQKENI. The length of the CDR3 is 15 residues. The germline V and J ends were trimmed by 6 bases and 1 base, with 15 bases remaining between them. The CDR3 region has the DNA TGTGCCAGCTCGGAAACAGGCCAAACGAACACTGAAGCTTTCTTT. It codes for CASSETGQTNTEAFF.

The chain uses TRBV5-4 and TRBJ2-5; 8 positions match TRBD1. The V segment lost 2 bases and the J segment 2 bases; nucleotides outside the gene matches: 5. The CDR3 is 15 residues long. CDR1 SGHNT and CDR2 YYREEE come from the germline V gene (reference sequence). The CDR3, as DNA: TGTGCCAGCAGCTTAGGGACAGGCTATCAAGAGACCCAGTACTTC. Translation gives CASSLGTGYQETQYF.

V and J are TRBV12-3 or TRBV12-4 and TRBJ1-5, with D possibly being TRBD1 (6 bases). The length of the CDR3 is 13 residues. Trimming took 5 bases from V and 4 from J, leaving 9 bases between them. CDR3 in DNA: TGTGCCAGCAGTCGACAGGAAAATCAGCCCCAGCATTTT. Its translation: CASSRQENQPQHF.

The chain joins TRBV18 to TRBJ1-1, with TRBD1 identical over 12 bases. Germline V gene data show CDR1 as KGHSH and CDR2 as LQKENI. V lost 3 bases and J lost 4; bases outside the gene matches: 6. The CDR3 length is 16 residues. The CDR3 is CASSPPGTGGGTEAFF. The CDR3 nucleotides read TGTGCCAGCTCACCTCCCGGGACAGGGGGCGGCACTGAAGCTTTCTTT.

In nucleotides, the CDR3 is TGTGCCACCAGCCCCGGGGGCTACGAGCAGTACTTC. Encoded protein: CATSPGGYEQYF. V is TRBV15 and J is TRBJ2-7; D is perhaps TRBD2 (6 bases). This CDR3 has 12 residues. CDR1 LNHNV and CDR2 YYDKDF come from the germline V gene (reference sequence). Between the trimmed V and J ends, which lost 5 bases and 3 bases, there was a span of 8 bases.

The V and J genes are TRBV2 and TRBJ2-7; 10 bases fit TRBD2. The V and J ends lost 6 bases and 2 bases, in that order; junction bases with no gene match: 4. Per the germline V gene, CDR1 is SNHLY and CDR2 is FYNNEI. This CDR3 is built from 14 residues. The CDR3 coding sequence is TGTGCCAGCAGCCGACTAGCGGGCCCCTACGAGCAGTACTTC. Protein product: CASSRLAGPYEQYF.

In this sample, this clone turned up once. This chain uses TRBV10-3 with TRBJ2-1; 7 nucleotides match TRBD1. CDR1 and CDR2 from the germline V gene are ENHRY and SYGVKD. The CDR3 has 17 residues. V gave up 2 bases and J gave up 0 bases; unmatched junction bases: 7. Here the CDR3 reads CAISERTGLSSYNEQFF. The CDR3 nucleotides are TGTGCCATCAGTGAGCGGACAGGACTGAGCTCCTACAATGAGCAGTTCTTC.

The V gene is TRBV10-3, the J gene TRBJ2-7; 8 nucleotides line up with TRBD1. Trimming cost V 0 bases and J 7 bases; bases outside gene matches: 8. The CDR3 is made up of 15 amino acids. CDR1 is ENHRY, CDR2 SYGVKD, per germline. CDR3: CAISESPDRVREQYF. CDR3 sequence (DNA): TGTGCCATCAGTGAGTCGCCGGACAGGGTGCGAGAGCAGTACTTC.

This sequence joins TRBV10-1 and TRBJ2-1; a weak D match, TRBD1 (5 bases). The CDR3 spans 15 residues. Germline lookup yields CDR1 WNHNN and CDR2 SYGVQD (reference sequence). The V gene lost 7 bases and the J gene lost 5 bases, with 18 bases spanning the gap. The CDR3 nucleotides read TGCGCCAGCACCCCCGGCAGGGTGGGGAACAATGAGCAGTTCTTC. The encoded protein is CASTPGRVGNNEQFF.

In its sample, this clone was seen a few times. The chain is built from TRBV19 and TRBJ2-2, with 9 bases aligning to TRBD1. Germline V CDR1 and CDR2: LNHDA, SQIVND (reference sequence). The V segment lost 3 bases and the J segment 2 bases; nucleotides outside the gene matches: 4. This CDR3 contains 16 residues. CDR3 DNA sequence: TGTGCCAGTAGTATGAGACAGGGGGTTAACACCGGGGAGCTGTTTTTT. It translates to CASSMRQGVNTGELFF. Drawing the rest from reference TRBV19 and TRBJ2-2, the complete variable domain is DGGITQSPKYLFRKEGQNVTLSCEQNLNHDAMYWYRQDPGQGLRLIYYSQIVNDFQKGDIAEGYSVSREKKESFPLTVTSAQKNPTAFYLCASSMRQGVNTGELFFGEGSRLTVL.

The chain has TRBV5-1 and TRBJ1-1; D gene ambiguous. The germline V gene has CDR1 SGHRS and CDR2 YFSETQ. The CDR3 extends over 14 amino acids. Trimming took off 4 bases at V and 2 bases at J, with 12 bases between the two ends. CDR3 amino acids: CASSGGQSNTEAFF. CDR3 coding DNA: TGCGCCAGCAGCGGTGGGCAGAGCAACACTGAAGCTTTCTTT. The variable domain in full, completed from reference TRBV5-1 and TRBJ1-1, reads KAGVTQTPRYLIKTRGQQVTLSCSPISGHRSVSWYQQTPGQGLQFLFEYFSETQRNKGNFPGRFSGRQFSNSRSEMNVSTLELGDSALYLCASSGGQSNTEAFFGQGTRLTVV.

This chain links TRBV27 with TRBJ1-5; 9 nucleotides agree with TRBD1. V gave up 3 bases and J gave up 5 bases; unmatched junction bases: 2. CDR3 length: 14 residues. In germline, CDR1 is MNHEY, CDR2 SMNVEV (reference sequence). CDR3 nucleotides: TGTGCCAGCAGTTTCACAGGGGGCGATCAGCCCCAGCATTTT. Translation: CASSFTGGDQPQHF.

The chain carries TRBV6-5 and TRBJ1-2, with no clear D. The CDR3 consists of 14 residues. Germline CDR1 reads MNHEY; CDR2 reads SVGAGI. V dropped 0 bases and J dropped 4 bases, with 9 bases sitting between them. In DNA, the CDR3 is TGTGCCAGCAGTTACTCGACGGGGATCTATGGCTACACCTTC. Translating gives CASSYSTGIYGYTF.

The J gene is TRBJ2-4, the V gene TRBV19; TRBD1 agrees at 7 bases. CDR1 and CDR2 from the germline V gene are LNHDA and SQIVND (reference sequence). V lost 6 bases, J lost 9 bases, and 8 bases stayed unmatched. This CDR3 is 13 amino acids long. CDR3 coding DNA: TGTGCCAGTAGCGAAAGAGGGGGCGGCATTCAGTACTTC. Translation gives CASSERGGGIQYF.

The chain uses TRBV5-6 and TRBJ1-2; maybe TRBD1 (5 bases). CDR3 size: 16 residues. The V and J ends lost 0 bases and 8 bases respectively, with 20 bases between them. The germline V gene has CDR1 SGHDT and CDR2 YYEEEE. The CDR3 reads CASSLDTGGNLRGYTF. The CDR3 DNA is TGTGCCAGCAGCTTGGACACTGGGGGGAATCTGAGAGGCTACACCTTC.

The chain carries TRBV21-1 and TRBJ2-3; TRBD1, the table's D call, was not compared with the DNA. TRBV21-1 is recorded as a pseudogene. The CDR3 totals 13 residues. In nucleotides, the CDR3 is TGTGCCAGCAGCAAAAATTACGGGACAGGGGGGTATTTT. As protein: CASSKNYGTGGYF.

The J gene is TRBJ2-3, the V gene TRBV10-3; TRBD2 matches 9 bases. After removal of 8 bases from V and 2 bases from J, the junction contained 5 bases not matched to a gene. Germline V gives CDR1 ENHRY, CDR2 SYGVKD. This CDR3 has 14 residues. CDR3 nucleotides: TGTGCCATCGGAGCGGGAGGACTCACAGATACGCAGTATTTT. It yields the protein CAIGAGGLTDTQYF.

This clone was counted a single time. The rearrangement links TRBV30 to TRBJ2-3; D is unclear. Looked up from germline, CDR1 is GTSNPN and CDR2 is SVGIG (reference sequence). The V end lost 3 bases, the J end lost 1 base, and 5 bases lay between the germline ends. This CDR3 is built from 12 residues. The CDR3, as DNA: TGTGCCTGGAGCCCCGGCACAGATACGCAGTATTTT. Its protein product is CAWSPGTDTQYF.

The chain employs TRBV29-1 and TRBJ2-1; D possibly corresponds to TRBD2 (5 bases). V dropped 0 bases and J dropped 5 bases, with 17 bases sitting between them. From germline, CDR1 is SQVTM and CDR2 ANQGSEA. CDR3 length equals 16 residues. CDR3 sequence: CSVEEGYTRGNNEQFF. The CDR3 DNA reads as TGCAGCGTTGAAGAAGGCTACACACGGGGAAACAATGAGCAGTTCTTC.

This clone turned up a few times. The gene calls are TRBV19 and TRBJ1-5; TRBD1 might be the D (6 bases). The CDR3 consists of 17 residues. Germline loops: CDR1 LNHDA, CDR2 SQIVND (reference sequence). The ends were cut back, 1 base at V and 6 bases at J, with 19 bases in the middle. CDR3 sequence reads: CASSIAPAGAFGQPQHF. The CDR3 DNA reads TGTGCCAGTAGTATAGCACCGGCGGGGGCGTTCGGTCAGCCCCAGCATTTT.

The J gene is TRBJ2-7, the V gene TRBV6-5; 8 positions agree with TRBD1. Looked up from germline, CDR1 is MNHEY and CDR2 is SVGAGI. With V trimmed by 6 bases and J by 0 bases, 7 bases remained unmatched. The length of the CDR3 is 15 residues. CDR3 nucleotide sequence: TGTGCCAGCAGATGGACAGGGAGGCACTCCTACGAGCAGTACTTC. Its protein product is CASRWTGRHSYEQYF.

The genes are TRBV18 and TRBJ1-6; 7 bases fit TRBD1. Trimming took 3 bases from V and 7 from J; bases not matched to a gene: 6. Germline assignment: CDR1 KGHSH and CDR2 LQKENI. The CDR3 has 15 amino acids. This chain's CDR3 is CASSPETGANSPLHF. Here the CDR3 DNA reads TGTGCCAGCTCACCTGAAACAGGGGCAAATTCACCCCTCCACTTT. Drawing the rest from reference TRBV18 and TRBJ1-6, the complete variable domain is NAGVMQNPRHLVRRRGQEARLRCSPMKGHSHVYWYRQLPEEGLKFMVYLQKENIIDESGMPKERFSAEFPKEGPSILRIQQVVRGDSAAYFCASSPETGANSPLHFGNGTRLTVT.

This chain joins TRBV5-5 and TRBJ2-7, with TRBD1 as a possible D gene (7 bases). Germline lookup yields CDR1 SGHKS and CDR2 YYEKEE (reference sequence). V lost 4 bases, J lost 2 bases, and 16 bases lay in between. The length of the CDR3 is 15 residues. The CDR3 spells CASSLATGLAYEQYF. DNA for the CDR3: TGTGCCAGCAGCCTAGCGACAGGGTTGGCCTACGAGCAGTACTTC.

The chain has TRBV6-5 and TRBJ2-3; perhaps TRBD1 as D (5 bases). V dropped 2 bases and J dropped 2 bases, with 14 bases sitting between them. Germline CDR1 reads MNHEY; CDR2 reads SVGAGI. The CDR3 is 16 residues long. In DNA, the CDR3 is TGTGCCAGCAGTTACGGTTGGCAGGGTTACACAGATACGCAGTATTTT. It translates to CASSYGWQGYTDTQYF.

This rearrangement joins TRBV7-2 to TRBJ2-1; 9 bases are shared with TRBD2. The CDR3 runs to 15 residues. Per the germline V gene, CDR1 is SGHTA and CDR2 is FQGNSA. V lost 3 bases to trimming and J lost 7 bases; unmatched junction nucleotides: 7. The CDR3 bases are TGTGCCAGCAGCTTCGTTGGGCTAGCGGGAAATGAGCAGTTCTTC. Protein sequence: CASSFVGLAGNEQFF.